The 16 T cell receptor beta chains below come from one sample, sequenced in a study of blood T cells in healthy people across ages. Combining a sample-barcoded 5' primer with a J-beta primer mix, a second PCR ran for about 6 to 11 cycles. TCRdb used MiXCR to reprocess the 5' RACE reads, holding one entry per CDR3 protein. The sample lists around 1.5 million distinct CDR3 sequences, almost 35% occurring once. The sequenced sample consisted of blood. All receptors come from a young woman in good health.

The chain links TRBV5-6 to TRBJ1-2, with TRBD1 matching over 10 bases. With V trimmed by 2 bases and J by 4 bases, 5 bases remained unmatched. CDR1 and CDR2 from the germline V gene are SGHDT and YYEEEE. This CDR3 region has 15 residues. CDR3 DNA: TGTGCCAGCAGCTTCTCCGGGACAGGGGTCTATGGCTACACCTTC. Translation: CASSFSGTGVYGYTF.

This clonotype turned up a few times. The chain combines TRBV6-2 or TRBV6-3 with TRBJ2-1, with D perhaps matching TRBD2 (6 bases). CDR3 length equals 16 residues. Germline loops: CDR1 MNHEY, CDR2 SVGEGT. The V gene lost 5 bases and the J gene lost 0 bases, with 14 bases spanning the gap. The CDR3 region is CASSPIFGSSYNEQFF. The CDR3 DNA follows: TGTGCCAGCAGTCCCATCTTCGGGAGCTCCTACAATGAGCAGTTCTTC.

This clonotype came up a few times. The CDR3 DNA follows: TGTGCCAGCAGCCCCCAACCTCTCCGGGGGGAGACCCAGTACTTC. The encoded protein is CASSPQPLRGETQYF. This chain uses TRBV11-2 with TRBJ2-5; a weak D match, TRBD2 (6 bases). Germline CDR1 and CDR2: SGHAT and FQNNGV. V gave up 5 bases and J gave up 5 bases, with 18 bases separating them. The CDR3 runs to 15 residues.

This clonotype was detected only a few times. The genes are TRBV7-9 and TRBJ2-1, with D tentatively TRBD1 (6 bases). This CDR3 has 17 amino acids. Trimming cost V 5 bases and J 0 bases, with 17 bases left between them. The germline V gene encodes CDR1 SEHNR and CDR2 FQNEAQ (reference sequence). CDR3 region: CASSPRLDRSSYNEQFF. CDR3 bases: TGTGCCAGCAGCCCCCGGCTCGACAGGAGCTCCTACAATGAGCAGTTCTTC.

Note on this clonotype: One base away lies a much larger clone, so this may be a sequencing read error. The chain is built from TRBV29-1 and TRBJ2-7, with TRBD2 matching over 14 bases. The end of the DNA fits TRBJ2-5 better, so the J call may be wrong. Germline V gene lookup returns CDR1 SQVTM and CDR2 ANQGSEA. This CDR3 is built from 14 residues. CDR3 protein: CSEGTSGSRGTQYF. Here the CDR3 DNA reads TGCAGCGAGGGGACTAGCGGGAGTCGAGGGACCCAGTACTTC.

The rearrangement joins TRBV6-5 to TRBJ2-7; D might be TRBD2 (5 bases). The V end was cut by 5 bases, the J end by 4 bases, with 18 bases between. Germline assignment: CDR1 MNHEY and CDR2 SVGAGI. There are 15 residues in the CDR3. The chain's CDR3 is CASSPKGTGYYEQYF. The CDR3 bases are TGTGCCAGCAGTCCGAAGGGCACGGGGTATTACGAGCAGTACTTC.

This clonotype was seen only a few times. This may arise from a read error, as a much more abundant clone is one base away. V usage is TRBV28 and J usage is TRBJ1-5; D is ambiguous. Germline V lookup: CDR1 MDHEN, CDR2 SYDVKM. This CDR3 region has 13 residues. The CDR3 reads CVSVGIGNQPQHF. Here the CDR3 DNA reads TGTGTCAGCGTAGGGATTGGCAATCAGCCCCAGCATTTT.

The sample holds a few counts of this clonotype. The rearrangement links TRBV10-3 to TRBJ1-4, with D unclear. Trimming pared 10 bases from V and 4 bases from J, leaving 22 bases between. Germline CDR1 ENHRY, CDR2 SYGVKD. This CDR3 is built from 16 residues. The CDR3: CATTERALGDNEKLFF. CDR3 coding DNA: TGTGCCACCACGGAGAGGGCCCTTGGGGATAATGAAAAACTGTTTTTT.

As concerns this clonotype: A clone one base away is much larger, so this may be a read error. The CDR3 protein is CVSSRLAGNEQFF. The CDR3, as DNA: TGTGTCAGCAGCCGACTAGCTGGGAATGAGCAGTTCTTC. The chain links TRBV28 to TRBJ2-1, with 7 bases identical to TRBD2. The CDR3 consists of 13 residues. Germline V gives CDR1 MDHEN, CDR2 SYDVKM.

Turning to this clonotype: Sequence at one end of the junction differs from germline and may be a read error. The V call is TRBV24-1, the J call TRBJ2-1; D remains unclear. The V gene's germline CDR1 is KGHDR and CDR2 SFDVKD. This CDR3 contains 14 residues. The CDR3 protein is CATSDWTTYSEQFF. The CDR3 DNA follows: TGTGCCACCAGTGATTGGACCACCTACAGTGAGCAGTTCTTC.

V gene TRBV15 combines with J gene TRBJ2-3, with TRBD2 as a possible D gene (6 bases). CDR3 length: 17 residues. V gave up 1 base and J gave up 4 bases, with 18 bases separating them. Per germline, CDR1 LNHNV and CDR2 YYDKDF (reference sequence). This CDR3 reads CATSRVETFWRADTQYF. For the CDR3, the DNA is TGTGCCACCAGCAGAGTAGAGACATTTTGGAGGGCAGATACGCAGTATTTT.

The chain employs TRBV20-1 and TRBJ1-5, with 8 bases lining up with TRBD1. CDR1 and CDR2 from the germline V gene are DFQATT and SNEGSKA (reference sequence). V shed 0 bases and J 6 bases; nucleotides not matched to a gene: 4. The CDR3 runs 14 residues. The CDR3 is CSARDRGLGQPQHF. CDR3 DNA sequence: TGCAGTGCTAGAGACAGGGGGCTTGGTCAGCCCCAGCATTTT.

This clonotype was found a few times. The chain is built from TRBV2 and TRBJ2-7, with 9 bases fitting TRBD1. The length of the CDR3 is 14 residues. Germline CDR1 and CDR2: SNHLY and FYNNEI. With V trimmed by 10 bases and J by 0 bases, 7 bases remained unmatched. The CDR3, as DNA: TGTGCCACCCGGTGGGACAGGGACTCCTACGAGCAGTACTTC. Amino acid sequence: CATRWDRDSYEQYF.

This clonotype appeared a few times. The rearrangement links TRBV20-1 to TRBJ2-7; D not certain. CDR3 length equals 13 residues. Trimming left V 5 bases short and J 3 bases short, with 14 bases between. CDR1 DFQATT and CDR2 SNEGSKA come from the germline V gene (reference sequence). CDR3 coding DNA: TGCAGTGCTCCTGAGGTTAAAGGCTACGAGCAGTACTTC. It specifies CSAPEVKGYEQYF.

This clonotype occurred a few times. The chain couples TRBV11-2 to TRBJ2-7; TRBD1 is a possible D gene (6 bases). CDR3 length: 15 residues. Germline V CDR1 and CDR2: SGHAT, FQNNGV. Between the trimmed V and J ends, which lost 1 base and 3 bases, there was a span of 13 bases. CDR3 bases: TGTGCCAGCAGCTTAGGACAGGTCTGGGGCTACGAGCAGTACTTC. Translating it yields CASSLGQVWGYEQYF. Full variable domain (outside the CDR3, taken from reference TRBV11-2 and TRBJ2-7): EAGVAQSPRYKIIEKRQSVAFWCNPISGHATLYWYQQILGQGPKLLIQFQNNGVVDDSQLPKDRFSAERLKGVDSTLKIQPAKLEDSAVYLCASSLGQVWGYEQYFGPGTRLTVT.

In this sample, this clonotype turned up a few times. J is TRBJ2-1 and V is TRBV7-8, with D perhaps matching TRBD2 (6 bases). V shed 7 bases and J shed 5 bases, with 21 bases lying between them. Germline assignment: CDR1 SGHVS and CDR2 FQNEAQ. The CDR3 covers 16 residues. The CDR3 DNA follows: TGTGCCAGCACCCTCCGGGACTCTAACCTGAACAATGAGCAGTTCTTC. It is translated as CASTLRDSNLNNEQFF.